This T cell receptor (beta chain) was captured in a study of T-cell reconstitution after alpha-beta-depleted transplantation in children. This clonotype was recorded a few times. Per the germline V gene, CDR1 is LNHNV and CDR2 is YYDKDF (reference sequence). The CDR3 has 14 residues. The V gene lost 8 bases and the J gene lost 6 bases, with 17 bases spanning the gap. A library of TCRbeta sequences, prepared with unique molecular identifiers, was generated. TCRdb redid the calling of the PCR reads with MiXCR, one entry per CDR3 protein. The sample contains about 540,000 distinct CDR3 sequences, about a sixth of which appear only once.

The origin of this receptor is a human donor who donated a stem cell graft to a child with acute lymphoblastic leukemia. The chain carries TRBV15 and TRBJ2-1, with D perhaps given as TRBD1 or TRBD2 (6 bases each). Here the sequenced sample was PBMCs from the stem cell graft donor, taken from the stem cell graft. CDR3 coding DNA: TGTGCCACCCGTTGGGGGGCAGATTTCAATGAGCAGTTCTTC. It codes for CATRWGADFNEQFF.